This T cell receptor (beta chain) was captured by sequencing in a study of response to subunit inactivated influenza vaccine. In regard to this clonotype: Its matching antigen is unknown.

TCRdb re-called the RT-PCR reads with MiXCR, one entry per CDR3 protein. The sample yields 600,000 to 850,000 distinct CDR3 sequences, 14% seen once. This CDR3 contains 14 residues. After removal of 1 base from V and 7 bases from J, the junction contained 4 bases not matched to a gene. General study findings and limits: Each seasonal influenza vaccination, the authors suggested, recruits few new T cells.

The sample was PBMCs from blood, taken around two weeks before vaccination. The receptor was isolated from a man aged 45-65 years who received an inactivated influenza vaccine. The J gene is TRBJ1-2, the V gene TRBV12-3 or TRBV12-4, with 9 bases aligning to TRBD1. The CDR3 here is CASSLGRDRAGYTF. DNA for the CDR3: TGTGCCAGCAGTTTAGGGCGGGACAGGGCTGGCTACACCTTC.